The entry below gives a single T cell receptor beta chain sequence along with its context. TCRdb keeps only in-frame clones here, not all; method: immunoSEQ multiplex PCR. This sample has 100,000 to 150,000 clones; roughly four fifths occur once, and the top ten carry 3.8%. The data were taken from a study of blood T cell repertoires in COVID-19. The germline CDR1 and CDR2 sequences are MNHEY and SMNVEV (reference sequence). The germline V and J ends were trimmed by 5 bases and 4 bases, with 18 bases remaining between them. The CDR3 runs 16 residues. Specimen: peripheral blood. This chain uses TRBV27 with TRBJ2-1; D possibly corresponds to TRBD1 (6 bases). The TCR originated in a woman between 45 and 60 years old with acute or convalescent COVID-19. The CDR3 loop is CASSPYRGILYNEQFF. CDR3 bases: TGTGCCAGCAGTCCCTATAGGGGGATTCTATACAATGAGCAGTTCTTC.